One and the same sample provided the 4 T cell receptor beta chains below, sequenced in a study of blood T cell repertoires in COVID-19. Using immunoSEQ multiplex PCR, the repertoire was profiled, and TCRdb retains in-frame clones only, with some absent. This sample has 150,000 to 200,000 clones, with roughly four fifths found just once. Sample: peripheral blood. These receptors all stem from a man aged 65 to 85 with active or convalescent COVID-19.

The chain has TRBV18 and TRBJ2-7; 8 bases match TRBD1. CDR1 is KGHSH, CDR2 LQKENI, per germline. V lost 3 bases to trimming and J lost 5 bases; unmatched junction nucleotides: 6. This CDR3 comprises 14 residues. This CDR3 reads CASSPLDRANEQYF. The CDR3 coding sequence is TGTGCCAGCTCACCCCTGGACAGGGCCAACGAGCAGTACTTC.

The chain links TRBV5-4 to TRBJ1-6; D is undetermined. V shed 10 bases and J shed 0 bases, with 5 bases lying between them. CDR3 length: 12 amino acids. Germline V CDR1 and CDR2: SGHNT, YYREEE (reference sequence). The CDR3 DNA is TGTGCCCTTAGCTCCTATAATTCACCCCTCCACTTT. It is translated as CALSSYNSPLHF. Complete variable domain (other parts from reference TRBV5-4 and TRBJ1-6): ETGVTQSPTHLIKTRGQQVTLRCSSQSGHNTVSWYQQALGQGPQFIFQYYREEENGRGNFPPRFSGLQFPNYSSELNVNALELDDSALYLCALSSYNSPLHFGNGTRLTVT.

V usage is TRBV5-1 and J usage is TRBJ2-7; 7 bases map to TRBD2. The CDR3 has 13 residues. Germline CDR1 SGHRS, CDR2 YFSETQ. V dropped 2 bases and J dropped 3; count of bases not matched to a gene: 2. The CDR3 spells CASSFPGGYEQYF. The CDR3 DNA sequence: TGCGCCAGCAGCTTTCCGGGGGGCTACGAGCAGTACTTC.

This clone has more than one count but fewer than ten. The V and J genes are TRBV19 and TRBJ1-1; no firm D call. The germline V gene has CDR1 LNHDA and CDR2 SQIVND (reference sequence). The CDR3 is made up of 13 amino acids. Trimming removed 7 bases from V and 5 bases from J, with 14 bases in between. In DNA, the CDR3 is TGTGCCAGTATTAGGAGGGATAAGACTGAAGCTTTCTTT. Amino acids: CASIRRDKTEAFF. Full variable domain (rest looked up from reference TRBV19 and TRBJ1-1): DGGITQSPKYLFRKEGQNVTLSCEQNLNHDAMYWYRQDPGQGLRLIYYSQIVNDFQKGDIAEGYSVSREKKESFPLTVTSAQKNPTAFYLCASIRRDKTEAFFGQGTRLTVV.